This T cell receptor beta chain derives from a study of T cell responses to AZD1222 COVID-19 vaccine. The method was immunoSEQ multiplex PCR; TCRdb's version includes in-frame clones alone and lacks a portion of them. The table records more than 100,000 clones, 90% to 95% of them present only once. The CDR3 consists of 16 residues. Germline CDR1 and CDR2: SGDLS and YYNGEE. Deletions cut 0 bases from V and 0 bases from J, with 10 bases between. The material sequenced was peripheral blood, taken 28 days after the second AZD1222 dose. The chain couples TRBV9 to TRBJ1-3; D is ambiguous. The clonotype was recovered from an adult who received the AZD1222 COVID-19 vaccine. The CDR3 DNA follows: TGTGCCAGCAGCGTAGATCGGGTACCCTCTGGAAACACCATATATTTT. Translating gives CASSVDRVPSGNTIYF.